The rows below give T cell receptor beta chains drawn from one sample of a study of T cell responses to AZD1222 COVID-19 vaccine. Using immunoSEQ multiplex PCR, the repertoire was profiled, and TCRdb retains in-frame clones only, with some absent. The data hold 250,000 to 300,000 clones, with approximately 94% observed a single time. This specimen consisted of peripheral blood, obtained 28 days after the second AZD1222 dose. The receptors derive from an adult who received the AZD1222 COVID-19 vaccine. Both conserved end residues are part of each CDR3. The D gene is left open where the match is weak. The size entry is marked missing in some rows and otherwise reads once, few, many or a size class.

>TRBJ1-1|NA|NA|TRBV4-1
CASSQGMNTEAFF
TGCGCCAGCAGCCAGGGGATGAACACTGAAGCTTTCTTT
>TRBJ2-1|TRBD2|NA|TRBV6-4
CASSDGTSGNNEQFF
TGTGCCAGCAGTGACGGGACTAGCGGGAACAATGAGCAGTTCTTC
>TRBJ1-4|TRBD1|NA|TRBV28
CASSFRGVNNEKLFF
TGTGCCAGCAGTTTCAGGGGGGTAAATAATGAAAAACTGTTTTTT
>TRBJ1-2|TRBD1|NA|TRBV5-4
CASRTQGSGGYTF
TGTGCCAGCAGGACACAGGGGAGCGGTGGCTACACCTTC
>TRBJ1-5|TRBD1|NA|TRBV27
CASSLWDRDQPQHF
TGTGCCAGCAGTTTATGGGACAGGGATCAGCCCCAGCATTTT
>TRBJ1-1|TRBD1|once|TRBV20-1
CSASHPGQANTEAFF
TGCAGTGCTAGTCATCCGGGACAGGCCAACACTGAAGCTTTCTTT
>TRBJ1-3|NA|NA|TRBV30
CAWSVRAVGNTIYF
TGTGCCTGGAGTGTACGGGCAGTTGGAAACACCATATATTTT
>TRBJ2-5|NA|NA|TRBV5-1
CASSSLGAGETQYF
TGCGCCAGCAGCTCGCTGGGGGCTGGAGAGACCCAGTACTTC
>TRBJ1-2|NA|NA|TRBV9
CASSVGGPQHYGYTF
TGTGCCAGCAGCGTAGGGGGCCCACAACACTATGGCTACACCTTC
>TRBJ2-4|NA|NA|TRBV4-1
CASSQEYGRAKNIQYF
TGCGCCAGCAGCCAAGAATATGGAAGGGCCAAAAACATTCAGTACTTC
>TRBJ1-4|NA|NA|TRBV5-1
CASSPSPEEKLFF
TGCGCCAGCAGCCCATCACCGGAAGAAAAACTGTTTTTT
>TRBJ1-4|NA|NA|TRBV28
CASSPTGSGNEKLFF
TGTGCCAGCAGTCCCACAGGGAGTGGAAATGAAAAACTGTTTTTT
>TRBJ2-7|NA|NA|TRBV7-8
CASSSNGLGAYEQYF
TGTGCCAGCAGCTCTAACGGACTGGGCGCCTACGAGCAGTACTTC
>TRBJ1-1|NA|NA|TRBV5-6
CASMVFPSMNTEAFF
TGTGCCAGCATGGTGTTTCCTTCGATGAACACTGAAGCTTTCTTT
>TRBJ2-1|NA|NA|TRBV15
CATSRDPDSSYNEQFF
TGTGCCACCAGCAGAGATCCCGATAGCTCCTACAATGAGCAGTTCTTC
>TRBJ1-2|NA|NA|TRBV25-1
CASSEGDGYGYTF
TGTGCCAGCAGTGAAGGGGACGGCTATGGCTACACCTTC
>TRBJ1-4|NA|NA|TRBV5-1
CASSLGDEKLFF
TGCGCCAGCTCTCTAGGGGATGAAAAACTGTTTTTT
>TRBJ2-7|TRBD2|NA|TRBV3-1/TRBV3-2
CASSQMTSGEYEQYF
TGTGCCAGCAGCCAAATGACTAGCGGGGAATACGAGCAGTACTTC
>TRBJ2-3|NA|NA|TRBV7-2
CASSLVSGVTDTQYF
TGTGCCAGCAGCTTAGTCTCAGGGGTCACAGATACGCAGTATTTT
>TRBJ2-7|TRBD2|NA|TRBV28
CASSRGTSGTFSYEQYF
TGTGCCAGCAGTCGAGGGACTAGCGGGACGTTCTCCTACGAGCAGTACTTC
>TRBJ1-5|NA|NA|TRBV28
CASSLLNQPQHF
TGTGCCAGCAGTTTACTCAATCAGCCCCAGCATTTT
>TRBJ1-2|NA|NA|TRBV5-1
CASSLSTNYGYTF
TGCGCCAGCAGCTTGAGCACTAACTATGGCTACACCTTC
>TRBJ1-2|NA|NA|TRBV6-5
CASSYSMGGYTF
TGTGCCAGCAGTTACTCGATGGGTGGCTACACCTTC
>TRBJ2-5|NA|few|TRBV27
CASSPFHGGTQYF
TGTGCCAGCAGCCCGTTCCACGGTGGGACCCAGTACTTC